This TCR beta chain appears in the sequencing data of a study of molecular identifiers for immune sequencing clone quantification. Whole-study context: Replicate RNA came from approximately 20,000 or 98,000 naive CD8 cells and was split five ways, and four parts were sequenced. General observations from the study: Underestimation of highly expanded clone sizes could arise where identical TCR molecules share a barcode.

Details on this clonotype: The antigen is undetermined.

TCRdb used MiXCR to reprocess the PCR reads, holding one entry per CDR3 protein. The table shows about half a million distinct CDR3 sequences, with about a fifth occurring only once. CDR1 and CDR2 (germline): MNHEY, SMNVEV (reference sequence). V was clipped by 1 base and J by 4 bases; unmatched bases: 10. This CDR3 comprises 17 residues. This receptor was obtained from a human donor in good health. Some libraries in this study had Jurkat cell RNA spiked in. The J gene is TRBJ2-3, the V gene TRBV27; 8 bases match TRBD2. Sequenced material: naive CD8+ T cells from blood, with Jurkat cell RNA spiked in. Subset reported: FACS-sorted CD8+CD4-CCR7+CD45RA+ naive T cells. The CDR3 nucleotides are TGTGCCAGCAGTTTATGGCCAGCGGGGGAGGTCGCAGATACGCAGTATTTT. It is translated as CASSLWPAGEVADTQYF.